The entry below describes one T cell receptor (beta chain). Its antigen remains unknown. This specimen comes from a study of T cell repertoires and leukemia-associated antigens. One entry per CDR3 protein results from TCRdb running MiXCR on the 5' RACE reads. Seen here are 8,000 to 10,000 distinct CDR3 sequences, approximately 45% observed once, and the top ten hold just over 55%. The V gene lost 4 bases and the J gene lost 4 bases, with 18 bases spanning the gap. Germline V gives CDR1 SGHRS, CDR2 YFSETQ. The CDR3 sequence is 16 residues long. The receptor was isolated from a female donor in good health. Specimen: CD3+ T cells sorted from blood and cultured. The chain couples TRBV5-1 to TRBJ1-3; tentatively, D is TRBD1 (6 bases). The CDR3 spells CASSPSGTGLGNTIYF. The CDR3 DNA follows: TGCGCCAGCAGCCCATCGGGCACAGGGCTCGGAAACACCATATATTTT. Looking up the rest from reference TRBV5-1 and TRBJ1-3 gives the full variable domain: KAGVTQTPRYLIKTRGQQVTLSCSPISGHRSVSWYQQTPGQGLQFLFEYFSETQRNKGNFPGRFSGRQFSNSRSEMNVSTLELGDSALYLCASSPSGTGLGNTIYFGEGSWLTVV.